The rows below give T cell receptor beta chains drawn from one sample of a study of high-grade serous ovarian cancer treatment subgroups. The method was immunoSEQ multiplex PCR; TCRdb's version includes in-frame clones alone and lacks a portion of them. Seen here are 8,000 or so clones, around 76% observed once, and the top ten hold about 6%. Material: tumor tissue. The receptors were gathered from a human donor with high-grade serous ovarian cancer. The CDR3 runs from the conserved cysteine through the conserved F or W. A D gene is named only where the DNA matches it firmly.

d_gene: NA; v_gene: TRBV29-1; CDR3aa: CSVARSYNEQFF
d_gene: TRBD1; v_gene: TRBV5-6; CDR3aa: CASSSEWQGAIAFF
d_gene: NA; v_gene: TRBV7-9; CDR3aa: CASSPHKYEQYF
d_gene: NA; v_gene: TRBV29-1; CDR3aa: CSVAGTTYGYTF
d_gene: NA; v_gene: TRBV29-1; CDR3aa: CSVRTGLGPDTQYF
d_gene: NA; v_gene: TRBV27; CDR3aa: CASRYRQFTEAFF
d_gene: NA; v_gene: TRBV7-2; CDR3aa: CASSFLGRGITDTQYF
d_gene: NA; v_gene: TRBV4-1; CDR3aa: CASSQDFLPSTEAFF
d_gene: NA; v_gene: TRBV4-1; CDR3aa: CASSQGGGGETQYF
d_gene: TRBD1; v_gene: TRBV15; CDR3aa: CATRKTGGNTGELFF
d_gene: NA; v_gene: TRBV10-3; CDR3aa: CAIGGRYSYNEQFF
d_gene: NA; v_gene: TRBV5-6; CDR3aa: CASSVGTGEGYTF
d_gene: TRBD2; v_gene: TRBV11-2; CDR3aa: CASRRRGLAGASNTGELFF
d_gene: TRBD2; v_gene: TRBV27; CDR3aa: CASSFRGLEGETQYF
d_gene: NA; v_gene: TRBV13; CDR3aa: CASSQGGQPQHF
d_gene: TRBD1; v_gene: TRBV4-3; CDR3aa: CASSQSGQGINEQFF
d_gene: TRBD2; v_gene: TRBV7-2; CDR3aa: CASSAGTNADTQYF
d_gene: NA; v_gene: TRBV5-1; CDR3aa: CASSYDGETQYF
d_gene: TRBD1; v_gene: TRBV6-5; CDR3aa: CASSRTGPEAFF
d_gene: TRBD1; v_gene: TRBV11-3; CDR3aa: CASSPTGFWNEQFF